The 4 T cell receptor beta chains below all came from one sample that was sequenced in a study of T cell responses to AZD1222 COVID-19 vaccine. Measured with immunoSEQ multiplex PCR; TCRdb has only the in-frame clones, and not every one. The sample carries over 65,000 clones, 88% recorded once. This sample comprised peripheral blood, obtained 28 days after the second AZD1222 dose. The receptors stem from an adult who received the AZD1222 COVID-19 vaccine.

The chain couples TRBV2 to TRBJ1-2; TRBD1 is a possible D gene (6 bases). Germline V gene lookup returns CDR1 SNHLY and CDR2 FYNNEI. This CDR3 is built from 14 residues. The V end was cut by 7 bases, the J end by 2 bases, with 14 bases between. DNA for the CDR3: TGTGCCAGCACCCTACAGGGTTCCAACTATGGCTACACCTTC. This translates into CASTLQGSNYGYTF.

The J gene is TRBJ2-3, the V gene TRBV9, with D maybe TRBD2 (6 bases). The CDR3 contains 15 residues. Germline-derived CDR1 and CDR2 are SGDLS and YYNGEE. Trimming cost V 4 bases and J 0 bases, with 12 bases left between them. CDR3 sequence reads: CASSPYSGSTDTQYF. DNA for the CDR3: TGTGCCAGCAGCCCTTATAGCGGCAGCACAGATACGCAGTATTTT.

This chain joins TRBV15 and TRBJ2-7; either TRBD1 or TRBD2 may fit D (6 bases each). This CDR3 contains 13 residues. Trimming removed 0 bases from V and 9 bases from J, with 12 bases in between. From germline, CDR1 is LNHNV and CDR2 YYDKDF (reference sequence). The DNA of the CDR3 is TGTGCCACCAGCAGAGATCCCCGGGGGCGGCAGTACTTC. Translating it yields CATSRDPRGRQYF.

The gene calls are TRBV19 and TRBJ1-1, with D uncertain. Deletions cut 7 bases from V and 3 bases from J, with 15 bases between. The germline gives CDR1 LNHDA, CDR2 SQIVND (reference sequence). This CDR3 has 14 residues. CDR3 region: CASTRGRRYTEAFF. For the CDR3, the DNA is TGTGCCAGTACCCGAGGGCGGCGTTACACTGAAGCTTTCTTT.